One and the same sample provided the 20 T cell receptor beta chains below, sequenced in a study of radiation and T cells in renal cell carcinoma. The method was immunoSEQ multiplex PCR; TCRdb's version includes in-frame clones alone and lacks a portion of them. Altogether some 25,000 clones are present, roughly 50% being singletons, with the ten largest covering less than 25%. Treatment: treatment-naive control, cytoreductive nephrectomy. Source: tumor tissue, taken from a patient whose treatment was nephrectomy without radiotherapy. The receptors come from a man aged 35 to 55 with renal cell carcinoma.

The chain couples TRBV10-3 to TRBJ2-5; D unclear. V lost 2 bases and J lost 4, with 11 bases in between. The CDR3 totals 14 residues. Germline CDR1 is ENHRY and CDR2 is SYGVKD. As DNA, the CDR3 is TGTGCCATCAGTGAGGAGAACAATTCAGAGACCCAGTACTTC. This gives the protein CAISEENNSETQYF.

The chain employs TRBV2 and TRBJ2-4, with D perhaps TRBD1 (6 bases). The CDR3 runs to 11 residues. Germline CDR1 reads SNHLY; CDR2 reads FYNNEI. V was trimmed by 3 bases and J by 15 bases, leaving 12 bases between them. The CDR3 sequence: CASSEQGWSYF. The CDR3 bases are TGTGCCAGCAGTGAGCAGGGGTGGTCGTACTTC.

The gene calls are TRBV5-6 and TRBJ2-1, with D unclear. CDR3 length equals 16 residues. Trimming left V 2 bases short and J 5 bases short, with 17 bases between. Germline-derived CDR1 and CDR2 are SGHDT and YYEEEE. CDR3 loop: CASSLGATPANNEQFF. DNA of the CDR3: TGTGCCAGCAGCTTAGGAGCTACCCCGGCAAACAATGAGCAGTTCTTC.

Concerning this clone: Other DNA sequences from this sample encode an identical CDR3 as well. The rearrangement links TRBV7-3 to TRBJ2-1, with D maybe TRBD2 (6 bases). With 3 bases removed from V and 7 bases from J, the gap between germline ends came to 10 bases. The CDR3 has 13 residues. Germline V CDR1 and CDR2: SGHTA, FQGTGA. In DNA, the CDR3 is TGTGCCAGCAGCTTCGGGAGTTCGAATGAGCAGTTCTTC. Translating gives CASSFGSSNEQFF.

Here the CDR3 DNA reads TGCGCCAGCAGGGCTGGCTATGAGCAGTTCTTC. It codes for CASRAGYEQFF. The chain is built from TRBV5-1 and TRBJ2-1, with no clear D. The CDR3 extends over 11 amino acids. Germline CDR1 and CDR2: SGHRS and YFSETQ. V lost 5 bases and J lost 8, with 8 bases in between.

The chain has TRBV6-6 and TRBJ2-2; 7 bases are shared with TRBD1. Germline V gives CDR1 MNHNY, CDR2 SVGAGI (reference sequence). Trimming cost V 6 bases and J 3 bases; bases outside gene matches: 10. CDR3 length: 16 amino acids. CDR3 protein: CASRHTGAKDTGELFF. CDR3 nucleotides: TGTGCCAGCAGACATACAGGGGCTAAGGACACCGGGGAGCTGTTTTTT.

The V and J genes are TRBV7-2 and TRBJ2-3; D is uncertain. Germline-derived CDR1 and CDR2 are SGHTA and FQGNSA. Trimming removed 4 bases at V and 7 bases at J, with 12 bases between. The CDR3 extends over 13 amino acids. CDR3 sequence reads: CASSSTGPYTQYF. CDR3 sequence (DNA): TGTGCCAGCAGCTCGACCGGGCCCTATACGCAGTATTTT.

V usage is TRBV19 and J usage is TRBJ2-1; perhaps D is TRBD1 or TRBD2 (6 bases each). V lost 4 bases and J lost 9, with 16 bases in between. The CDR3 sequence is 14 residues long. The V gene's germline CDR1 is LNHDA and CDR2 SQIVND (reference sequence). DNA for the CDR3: TGTGCCAGTAGTACCCCGGGGGCGTTCAGTGAGCAGTTCTTC. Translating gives CASSTPGAFSEQFF. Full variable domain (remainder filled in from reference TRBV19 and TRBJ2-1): DGGITQSPKYLFRKEGQNVTLSCEQNLNHDAMYWYRQDPGQGLRLIYYSQIVNDFQKGDIAEGYSVSREKKESFPLTVTSAQKNPTAFYLCASSTPGAFSEQFFGPGTRLTVL.

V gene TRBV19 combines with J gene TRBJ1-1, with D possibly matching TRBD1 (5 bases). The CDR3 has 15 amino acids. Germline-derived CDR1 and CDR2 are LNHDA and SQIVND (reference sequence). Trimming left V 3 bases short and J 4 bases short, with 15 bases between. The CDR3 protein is CASSIRGVEGTEAFF. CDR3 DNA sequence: TGTGCCAGTAGTATCCGGGGGGTTGAGGGCACTGAAGCTTTCTTT. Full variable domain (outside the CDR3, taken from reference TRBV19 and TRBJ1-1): DGGITQSPKYLFRKEGQNVTLSCEQNLNHDAMYWYRQDPGQGLRLIYYSQIVNDFQKGDIAEGYSVSREKKESFPLTVTSAQKNPTAFYLCASSIRGVEGTEAFFGQGTRLTVV.

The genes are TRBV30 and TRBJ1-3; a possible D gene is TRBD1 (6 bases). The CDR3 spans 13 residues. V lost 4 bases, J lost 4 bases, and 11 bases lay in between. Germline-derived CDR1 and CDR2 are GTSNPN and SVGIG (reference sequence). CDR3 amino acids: CAWKDSHGNTIYF. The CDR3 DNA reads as TGTGCCTGGAAGGACAGCCACGGAAACACCATATATTTT.

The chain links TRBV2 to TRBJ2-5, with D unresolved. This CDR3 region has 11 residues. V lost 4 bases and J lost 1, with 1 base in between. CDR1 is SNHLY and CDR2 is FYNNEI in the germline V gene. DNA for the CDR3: TGTGCCAGCAGTGCCCAAGAGACCCAGTACTTC. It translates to CASSAQETQYF.

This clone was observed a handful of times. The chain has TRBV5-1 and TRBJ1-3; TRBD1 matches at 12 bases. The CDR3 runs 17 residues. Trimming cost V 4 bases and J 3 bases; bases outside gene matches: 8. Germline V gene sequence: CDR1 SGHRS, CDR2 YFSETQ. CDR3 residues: CASSTSGTGGVGNTIYF. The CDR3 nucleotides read TGCGCCAGCAGCACGTCCGGGACAGGGGGCGTTGGAAACACCATATATTTT.

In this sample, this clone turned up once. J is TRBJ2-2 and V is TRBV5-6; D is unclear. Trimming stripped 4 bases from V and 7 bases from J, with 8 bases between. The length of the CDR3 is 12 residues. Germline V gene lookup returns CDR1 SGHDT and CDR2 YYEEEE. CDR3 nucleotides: TGTGCCAGCAGCATCTATATCGGGGAGCTGTTTTTT. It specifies CASSIYIGELFF.

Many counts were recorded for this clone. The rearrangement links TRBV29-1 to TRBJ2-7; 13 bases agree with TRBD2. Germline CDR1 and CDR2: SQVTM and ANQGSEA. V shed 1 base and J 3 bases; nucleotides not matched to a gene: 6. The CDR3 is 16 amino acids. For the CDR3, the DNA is TGCAGCGTTGAAGGACTAGCGGGAGGTTTACGCTACGAGCAGTACTTC. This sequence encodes CSVEGLAGGLRYEQYF.

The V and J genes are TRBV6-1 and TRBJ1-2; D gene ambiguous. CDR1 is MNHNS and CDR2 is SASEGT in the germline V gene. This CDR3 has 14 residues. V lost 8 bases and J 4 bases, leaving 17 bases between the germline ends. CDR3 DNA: TGTGCCAGCCTCACCTTCGGTGTTGTCTATGGCTACACCTTC. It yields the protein CASLTFGVVYGYTF.

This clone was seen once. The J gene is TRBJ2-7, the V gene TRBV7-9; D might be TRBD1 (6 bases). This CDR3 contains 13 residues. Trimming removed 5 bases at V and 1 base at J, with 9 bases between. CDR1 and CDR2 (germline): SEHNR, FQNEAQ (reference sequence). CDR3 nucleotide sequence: TGTGCCAGCAGCGCAGACAGGTCCTACGAGCAGTACGTC. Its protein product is CASSADRSYEQYV.

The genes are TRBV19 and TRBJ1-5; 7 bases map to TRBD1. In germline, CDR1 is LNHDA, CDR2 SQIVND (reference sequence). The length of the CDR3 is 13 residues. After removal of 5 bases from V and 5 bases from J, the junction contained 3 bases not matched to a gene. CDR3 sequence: CASSDREYQPQHF. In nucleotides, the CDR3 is TGTGCCAGTAGTGACAGGGAGTATCAGCCCCAGCATTTT.

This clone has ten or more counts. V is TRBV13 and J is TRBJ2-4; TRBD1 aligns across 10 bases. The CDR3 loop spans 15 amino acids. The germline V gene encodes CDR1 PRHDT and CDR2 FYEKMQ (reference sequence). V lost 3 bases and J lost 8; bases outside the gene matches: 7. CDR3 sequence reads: CASSFRDRGADIQYF. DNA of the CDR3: TGTGCCAGCAGCTTCCGGGACAGGGGCGCTGACATTCAGTACTTC.

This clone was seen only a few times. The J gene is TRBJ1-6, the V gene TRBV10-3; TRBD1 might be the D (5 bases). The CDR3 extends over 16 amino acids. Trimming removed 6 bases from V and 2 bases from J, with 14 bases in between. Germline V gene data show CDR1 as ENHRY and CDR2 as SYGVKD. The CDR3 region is CAIRPSGTAYNSPLHF. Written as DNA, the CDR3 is TGTGCCATCAGGCCAAGTGGGACGGCCTATAATTCACCCCTCCACTTT.

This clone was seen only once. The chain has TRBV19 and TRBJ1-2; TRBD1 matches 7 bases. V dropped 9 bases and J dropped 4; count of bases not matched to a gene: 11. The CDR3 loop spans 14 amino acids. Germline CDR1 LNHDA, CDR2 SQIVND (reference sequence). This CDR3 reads CASLRDRASYGYTF. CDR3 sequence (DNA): TGTGCCAGCCTAAGGGACAGAGCTTCCTATGGCTACACCTTC.